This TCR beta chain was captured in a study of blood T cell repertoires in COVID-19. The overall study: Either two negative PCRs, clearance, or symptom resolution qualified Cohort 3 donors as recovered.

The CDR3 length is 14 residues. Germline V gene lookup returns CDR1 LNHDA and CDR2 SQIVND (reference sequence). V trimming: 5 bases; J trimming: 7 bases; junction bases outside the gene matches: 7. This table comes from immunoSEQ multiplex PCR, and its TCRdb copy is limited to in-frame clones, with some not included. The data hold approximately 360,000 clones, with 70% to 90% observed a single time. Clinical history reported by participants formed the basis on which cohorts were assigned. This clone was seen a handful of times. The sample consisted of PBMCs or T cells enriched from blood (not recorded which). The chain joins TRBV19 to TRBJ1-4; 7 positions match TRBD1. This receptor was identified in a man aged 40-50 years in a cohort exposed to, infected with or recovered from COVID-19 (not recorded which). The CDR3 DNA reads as TGTGCCAGTAGTGTACAGGGGAGTGGTGAAAAACTGTTTTTT. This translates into CASSVQGSGEKLFF.